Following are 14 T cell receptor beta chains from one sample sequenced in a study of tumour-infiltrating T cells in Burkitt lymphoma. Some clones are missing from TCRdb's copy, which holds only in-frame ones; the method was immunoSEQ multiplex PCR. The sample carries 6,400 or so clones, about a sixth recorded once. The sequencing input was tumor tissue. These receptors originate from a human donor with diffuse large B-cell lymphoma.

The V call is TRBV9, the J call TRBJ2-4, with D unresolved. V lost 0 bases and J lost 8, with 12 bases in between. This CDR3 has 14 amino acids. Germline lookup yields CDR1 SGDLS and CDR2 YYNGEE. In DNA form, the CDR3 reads TGTGCCAGCAGCGTAGATGGTAGTTCGGACATTCAGTACTTC. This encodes CASSVDGSSDIQYF.

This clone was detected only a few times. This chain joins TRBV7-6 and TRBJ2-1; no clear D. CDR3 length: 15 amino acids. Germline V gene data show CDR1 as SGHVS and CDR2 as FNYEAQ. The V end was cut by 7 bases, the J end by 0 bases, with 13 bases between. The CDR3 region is CASTPVGDSYNEQFF. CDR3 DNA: TGTGCCAGCACCCCAGTGGGCGACTCCTACAATGAGCAGTTCTTC.

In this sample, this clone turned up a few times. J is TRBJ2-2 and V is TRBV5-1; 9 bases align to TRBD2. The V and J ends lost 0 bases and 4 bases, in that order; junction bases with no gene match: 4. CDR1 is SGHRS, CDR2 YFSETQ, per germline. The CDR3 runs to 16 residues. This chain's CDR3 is CASSLGLAEGTGELFF. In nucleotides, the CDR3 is TGCGCCAGCAGCTTGGGACTAGCGGAGGGCACCGGGGAGCTGTTTTTT.

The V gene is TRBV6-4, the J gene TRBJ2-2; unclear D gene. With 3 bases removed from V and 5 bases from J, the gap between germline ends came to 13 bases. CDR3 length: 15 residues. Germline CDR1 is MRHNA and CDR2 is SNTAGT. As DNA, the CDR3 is TGTGCCAGCAGTGAAAGTGGGGTGCTTACCGGGGAGCTGTTTTTT. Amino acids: CASSESGVLTGELFF.

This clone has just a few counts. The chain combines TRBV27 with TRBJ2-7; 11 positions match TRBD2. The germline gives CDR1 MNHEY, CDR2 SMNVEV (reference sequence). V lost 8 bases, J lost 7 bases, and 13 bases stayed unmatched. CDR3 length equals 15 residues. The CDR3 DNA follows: TGTGCCAGCGGAGGAACTAGCGGGAGAGGTGGAGAGCAGTACTTC. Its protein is CASGGTSGRGGEQYF.

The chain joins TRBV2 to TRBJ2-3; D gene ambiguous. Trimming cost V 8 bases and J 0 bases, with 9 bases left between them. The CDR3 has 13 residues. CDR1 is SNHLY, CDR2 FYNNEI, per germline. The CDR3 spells CASPLSSTDTQYF. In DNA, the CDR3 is TGTGCCAGCCCCCTTAGTAGCACAGATACGCAGTATTTT.

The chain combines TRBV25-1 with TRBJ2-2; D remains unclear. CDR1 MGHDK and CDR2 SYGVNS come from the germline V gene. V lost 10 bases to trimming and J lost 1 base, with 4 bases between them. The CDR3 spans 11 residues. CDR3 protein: CATRNTGELFF. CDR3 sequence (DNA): TGTGCCACACGGAACACCGGGGAGCTGTTTTTT.

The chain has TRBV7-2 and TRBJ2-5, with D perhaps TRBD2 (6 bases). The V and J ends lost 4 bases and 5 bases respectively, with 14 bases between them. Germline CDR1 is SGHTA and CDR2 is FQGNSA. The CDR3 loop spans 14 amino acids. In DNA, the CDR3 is TGTGCCAGCAGCTCAAACATAGCGGTGGAGACCCAGTACTTC. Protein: CASSSNIAVETQYF.

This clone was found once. The CDR3 region has the DNA TGTGCCAGCAGTTACTCCGGGACAGGCGGGGCTTTCTTT. It yields the protein CASSYSGTGGAFF. The chain is built from TRBV6-5 and TRBJ1-1; TRBD1 aligns across 8 bases. The CDR3 runs to 13 residues. The V gene's germline CDR1 is MNHEY and CDR2 SVGAGI. V trimming: 0 bases; J trimming: 11 bases; junction bases outside the gene matches: 5.

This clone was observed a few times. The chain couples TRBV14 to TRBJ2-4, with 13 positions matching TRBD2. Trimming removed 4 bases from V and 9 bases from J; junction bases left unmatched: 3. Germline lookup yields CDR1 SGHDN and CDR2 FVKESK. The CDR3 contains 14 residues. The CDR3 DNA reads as TGTGCCAGCAGCCCAAGGACTAGCGGGGGCATTCAGTACTTC. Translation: CASSPRTSGGIQYF. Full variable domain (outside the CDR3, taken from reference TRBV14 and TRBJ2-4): EAGVTQFPSHSVIEKGQTVTLRCDPISGHDNLYWYRRVMGKEIKFLLHFVKESKQDESGMPNNRFLAERTGGTYSTLKVQPAELEDSGVYFCASSPRTSGGIQYFGAGTRLSVL.

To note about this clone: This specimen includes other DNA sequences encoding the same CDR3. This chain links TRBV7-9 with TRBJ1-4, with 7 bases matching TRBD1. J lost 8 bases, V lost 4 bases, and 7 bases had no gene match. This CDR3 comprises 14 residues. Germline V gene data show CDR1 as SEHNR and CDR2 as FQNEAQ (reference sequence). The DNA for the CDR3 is TGTGCCAGCAGCTCTCAGGGGGTTGAGGAAAAACTGTTTTTT. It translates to CASSSQGVEEKLFF.

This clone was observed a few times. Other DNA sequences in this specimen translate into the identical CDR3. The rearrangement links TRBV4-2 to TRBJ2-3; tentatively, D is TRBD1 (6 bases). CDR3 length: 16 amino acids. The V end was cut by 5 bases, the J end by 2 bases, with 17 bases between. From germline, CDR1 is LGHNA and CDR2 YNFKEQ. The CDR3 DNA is TGTGCCAGCAGCTCTGGACAGCTCCTGAACACAGATACGCAGTATTTT. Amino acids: CASSSGQLLNTDTQYF.

CDR3 in amino acids: CASGGLVSDTQYF. DNA of the CDR3: TGTGCCAGTGGGGGACTAGTATCCGATACGCAGTATTTT. The chain joins TRBV19 to TRBJ2-3, with TRBD2 matching 8 bases. The CDR3 extends over 13 amino acids. With V trimmed by 8 bases and J by 6 bases, 7 bases remained unmatched. In germline, CDR1 is LNHDA, CDR2 SQIVND (reference sequence).

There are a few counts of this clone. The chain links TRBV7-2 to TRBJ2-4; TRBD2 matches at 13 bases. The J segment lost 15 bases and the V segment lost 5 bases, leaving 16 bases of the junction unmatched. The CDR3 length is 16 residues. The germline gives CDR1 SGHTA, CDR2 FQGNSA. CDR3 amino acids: CASSVDSTSGRAVPYF. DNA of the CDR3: TGTGCCAGCAGCGTCGATTCCACTAGCGGGAGGGCAGTCCCGTACTTC.